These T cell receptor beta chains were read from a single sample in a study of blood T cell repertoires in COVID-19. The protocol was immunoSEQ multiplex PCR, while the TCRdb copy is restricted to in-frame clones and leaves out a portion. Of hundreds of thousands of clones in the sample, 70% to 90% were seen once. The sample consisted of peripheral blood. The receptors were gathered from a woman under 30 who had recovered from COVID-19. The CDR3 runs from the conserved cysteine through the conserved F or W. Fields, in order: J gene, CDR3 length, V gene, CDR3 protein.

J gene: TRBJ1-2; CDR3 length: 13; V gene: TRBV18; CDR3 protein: CASSHREIGGYTF
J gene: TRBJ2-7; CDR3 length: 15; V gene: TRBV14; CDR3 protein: CASSQDDLAGYEQYF
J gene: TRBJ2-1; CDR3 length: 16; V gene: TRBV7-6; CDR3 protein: CASSLVILAGGNEQFF
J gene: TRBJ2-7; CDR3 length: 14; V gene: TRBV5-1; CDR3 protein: CASSLYSLSYEQYF
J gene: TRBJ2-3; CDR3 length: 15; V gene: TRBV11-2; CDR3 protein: CASSLWGLHTDTQYF
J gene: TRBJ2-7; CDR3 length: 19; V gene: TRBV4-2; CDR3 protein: CASSQDRTSGRVSSYEQYF
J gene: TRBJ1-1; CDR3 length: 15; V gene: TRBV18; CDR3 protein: CASSPGDRVNTEAFF
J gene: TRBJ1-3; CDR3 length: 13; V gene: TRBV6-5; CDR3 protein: CASRGQGGNTIYF
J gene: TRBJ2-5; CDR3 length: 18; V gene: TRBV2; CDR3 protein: CASSEIEQGQAYGWTQYF
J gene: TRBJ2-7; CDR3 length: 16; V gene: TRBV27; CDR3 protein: CASSARLAGGFNEQYF
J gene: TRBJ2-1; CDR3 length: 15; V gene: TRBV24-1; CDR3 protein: CATADNRQGVDEQFF
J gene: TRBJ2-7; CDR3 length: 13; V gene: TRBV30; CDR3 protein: CAWTRQGLREQYF
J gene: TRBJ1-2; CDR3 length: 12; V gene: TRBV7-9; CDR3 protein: CASSLRRGGYTF
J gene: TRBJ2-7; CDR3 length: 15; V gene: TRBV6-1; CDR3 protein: CASSDPGQGGYEQYF
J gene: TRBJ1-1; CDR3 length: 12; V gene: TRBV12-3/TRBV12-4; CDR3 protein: CASSRQNTEAFF
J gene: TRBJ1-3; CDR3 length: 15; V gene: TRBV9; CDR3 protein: CASSVGSGSGNTIYF
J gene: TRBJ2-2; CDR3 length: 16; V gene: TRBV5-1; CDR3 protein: CASSLILGTNTGELFF
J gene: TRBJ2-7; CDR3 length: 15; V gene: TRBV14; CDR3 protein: CASSQVITGTGEQYF
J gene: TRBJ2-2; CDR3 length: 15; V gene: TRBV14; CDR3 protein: CASSQGQGYTGELFF
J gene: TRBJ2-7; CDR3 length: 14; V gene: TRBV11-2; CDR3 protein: CASSAPGTNYEQYF
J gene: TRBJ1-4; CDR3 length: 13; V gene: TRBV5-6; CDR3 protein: CASSLTGNEKLFF
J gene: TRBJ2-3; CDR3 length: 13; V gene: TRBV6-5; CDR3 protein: CASVLSSTDTQYF
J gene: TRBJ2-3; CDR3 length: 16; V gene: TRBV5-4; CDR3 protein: CASSLAGIGRADTQYF
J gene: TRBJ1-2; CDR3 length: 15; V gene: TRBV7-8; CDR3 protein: CASSLVQGAAYGYTF
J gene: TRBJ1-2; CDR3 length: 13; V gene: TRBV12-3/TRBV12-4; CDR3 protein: CASSRGWEDGYTF
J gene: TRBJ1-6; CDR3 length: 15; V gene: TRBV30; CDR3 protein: CAWRGQGANNSPLHF
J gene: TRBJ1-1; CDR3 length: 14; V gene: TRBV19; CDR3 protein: CASSFPQANTEAFF
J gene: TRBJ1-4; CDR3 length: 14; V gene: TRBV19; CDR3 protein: CASSLQGAGEKLFF
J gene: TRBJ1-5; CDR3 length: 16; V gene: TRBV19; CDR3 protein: CASSRNRQGSDQPQHF
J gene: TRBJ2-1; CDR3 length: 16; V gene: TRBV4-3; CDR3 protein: CASSPMTSGFDNEQFF
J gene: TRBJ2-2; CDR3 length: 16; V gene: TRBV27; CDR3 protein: CASSFSGRANTGELFF
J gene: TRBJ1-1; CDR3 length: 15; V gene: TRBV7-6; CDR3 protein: CASSDRTERNTEAFF
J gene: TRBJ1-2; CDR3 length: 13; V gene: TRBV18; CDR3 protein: CASSHSRDYGYTF
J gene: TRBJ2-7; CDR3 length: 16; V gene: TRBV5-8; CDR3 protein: CASSPTPIAGVYEQYF
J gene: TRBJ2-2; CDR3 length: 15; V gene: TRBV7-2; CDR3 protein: CASSLAAPDTGELFF
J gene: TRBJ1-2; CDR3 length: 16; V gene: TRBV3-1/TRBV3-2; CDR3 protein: CASSQEGDRGLYGYTF
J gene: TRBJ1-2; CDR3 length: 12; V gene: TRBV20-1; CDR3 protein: CSASEGLYGYTF
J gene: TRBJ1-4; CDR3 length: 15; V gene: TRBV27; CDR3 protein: CASSPRQATNEKLFF
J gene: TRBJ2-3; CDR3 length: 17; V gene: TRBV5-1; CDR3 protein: CASTRTSGASSTDTQYF
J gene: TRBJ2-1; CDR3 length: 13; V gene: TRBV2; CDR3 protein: CASNWGGNNEQFF
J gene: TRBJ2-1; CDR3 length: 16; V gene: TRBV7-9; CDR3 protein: CASSTPGGDLYNEQFF
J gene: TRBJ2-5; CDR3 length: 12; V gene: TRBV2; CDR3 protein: CASSVLQETQYF
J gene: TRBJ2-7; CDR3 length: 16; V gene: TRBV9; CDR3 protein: CASSVEDRLGGYEQYF